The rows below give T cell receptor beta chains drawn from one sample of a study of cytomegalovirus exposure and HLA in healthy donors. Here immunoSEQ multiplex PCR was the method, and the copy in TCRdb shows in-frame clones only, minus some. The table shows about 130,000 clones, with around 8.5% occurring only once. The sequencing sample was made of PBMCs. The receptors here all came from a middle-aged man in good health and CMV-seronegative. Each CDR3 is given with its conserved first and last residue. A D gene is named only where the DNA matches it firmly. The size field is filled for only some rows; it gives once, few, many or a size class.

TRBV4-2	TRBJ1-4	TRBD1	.	TGTGCCAGCAGCCAAGGGACAGGGGGCGGGGATGAAAAACTGTTTTTT	CASSQGTGGGDEKLFF
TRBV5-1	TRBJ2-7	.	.	TGCGCCAGCAGCTCTCGACAGGCCGCCTCCTACGAGCAGTACTTC	CASSSRQAASYEQYF
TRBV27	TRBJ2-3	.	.	TGTGCCAGCAGTTTATTCGGCGGGGAATCAGATACGCAGTATTTT	CASSLFGGESDTQYF
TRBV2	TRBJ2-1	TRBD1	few	TGTGCCAGCAGTGCCCCCTTCCTTGACAGGGGATCCTACAATGAGCAGTTCTTC	CASSAPFLDRGSYNEQFF
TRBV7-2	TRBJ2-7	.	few	TGTGCCAGCATAACAAAGGGGGGGTCCGACCCGTTCGAGCAGTACTTC	CASITKGGSDPFEQYF
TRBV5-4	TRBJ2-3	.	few	TGTGCCAGCAGCGCTCAAGGGGCTACGCAGTATTTT	CASSAQGATQYF
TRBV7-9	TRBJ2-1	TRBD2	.	TGTGCCAGCAGCGGGGGACTAGCGGGGGATTTCTTC	CASSGGLAGDFF
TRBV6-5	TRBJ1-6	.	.	TGTGCCAGCAGTTACGATTGGGGGGGGCCTAGGCCCCTCCACTTT	CASSYDWGGPRPLHF
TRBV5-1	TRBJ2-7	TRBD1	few	TGCGCCAGCAGCCCGGGACAGGGAGTCGACGAGCAGTACTTC	CASSPGQGVDEQYF
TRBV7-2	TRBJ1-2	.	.	TGTGCCAGCAGCTTGGGGCGACAGGCCGATGGCTACACCTTC	CASSLGRQADGYTF
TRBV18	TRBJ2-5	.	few	TGTGCCAGCTCACCAGCAGGGGAAGAGACCCAGTACTTC	CASSPAGEETQYF
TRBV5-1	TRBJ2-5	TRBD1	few	TGCGCCAGCAGCTTGGGACAGGGCCAAGAGACCCAGTACTTC	CASSLGQGQETQYF
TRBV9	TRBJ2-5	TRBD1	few	TGTGCCAGCAGCGAACGGACAGGCCAAGAGACCCAGTACTTC	CASSERTGQETQYF
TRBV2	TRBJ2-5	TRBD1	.	TGTGCCAGCAGTCTATTGGGACAGGGAGAAGAGACCCAGTACTTC	CASSLLGQGEETQYF
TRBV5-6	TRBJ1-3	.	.	TGTGCCAGCAGCCCTTGGACAGAAGCTGGAAACACCATATATTTT	CASSPWTEAGNTIYF
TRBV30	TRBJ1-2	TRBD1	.	TGTGCCTGGAGGGGGGAGAGGACAGGGCGCTATGGCTACACCTTC	CAWRGERTGRYGYTF
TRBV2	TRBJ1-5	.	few	TGTGCCAGCAGTGCCAGGGTTCTGGGCAGCAATCAGCCCCAGCATTTT	CASSARVLGSNQPQHF
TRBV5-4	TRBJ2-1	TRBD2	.	TGTGCCAGCAGCTTGGATCTAGCGGGGGGCGGCTTTGGGATCTTC	CASSLDLAGGGFGIF
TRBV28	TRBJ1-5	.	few	TGTGCCAGCAGTTTTTCGGTCTCATGGCATTTT	CASSFSVSWHF
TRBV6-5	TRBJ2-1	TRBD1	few	TGTGCCAGCAGATCGACAGGGCGAAATGAGCAGTTCTTC	CASRSTGRNEQFF
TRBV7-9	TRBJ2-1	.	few	TGTGCCAGCAGCCCCTCTTTCAGGGGTGATGAGTTCTTC	CASSPSFRGDEFF
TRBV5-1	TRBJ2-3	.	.	TGCGCCAGCAGCCCTCTGCAGGGAGATACGCAGTATTTT	CASSPLQGDTQYF
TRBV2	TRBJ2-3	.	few	TGTGCCAGCTCCGAGCGAGATACGCAGTATTTT	CASSERDTQYF
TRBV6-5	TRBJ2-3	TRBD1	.	TGTGCCAGCACTCCGGGACAGGACTACACAGATACGCAGTATTTT	CASTPGQDYTDTQYF
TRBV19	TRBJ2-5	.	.	TGTGCCAGTACCACCCCAGGAGGACCCCCGGCCCAGTACTTC	CASTTPGGPPAQYF
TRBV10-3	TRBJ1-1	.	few	TGTGCCATCAGCACAGGGAACACTGAAGCTTTCTTT	CAISTGNTEAFF
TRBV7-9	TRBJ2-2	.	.	TGTGCCAGCAGCTTTGCGGGGACCGGGGAGCTGTTTTTT	CASSFAGTGELFF
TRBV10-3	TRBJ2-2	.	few	TGTGCCATCAGTGAGGCAGGGAACACCGGGGAGCTGTTTTTT	CAISEAGNTGELFF
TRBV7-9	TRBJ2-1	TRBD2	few	TGTGCCAGCAGCTTAGCCAGCGGGGGGGCCAGGGACAATGAGCAGTTCTTC	CASSLASGGARDNEQFF